The rows below give T cell receptor beta chains drawn from one sample of a study of blood T cell repertoires in COVID-19. Here immunoSEQ multiplex PCR was the method, and the copy in TCRdb shows in-frame clones only, minus some. The sample lists tens of thousands of clones; 88% were seen once. The sample consisted of peripheral blood. These receptors originate from an elderly woman with active COVID-19. Both conserved end residues are part of each CDR3. D genes are given only for firm matches. Part of the rows lack a size; the others show once, few, many or a class for expanded clones.

v_call: TRBV5-4; clone_size: -; j_call: TRBJ2-5; d_call: -; cdr3_nt: TGTGCCAGCAGCTTGACTGGAGGGCCCGGTGAGACCCAGTACTTC; cdr3_aa: CASSLTGGPGETQYF
v_call: TRBV28; clone_size: -; j_call: TRBJ1-6; d_call: -; cdr3_nt: TGTGCCAGCAGTCTCCCCTCGACAACACCCCTCCACTTT; cdr3_aa: CASSLPSTTPLHF
v_call: TRBV7-8; clone_size: -; j_call: TRBJ2-7; d_call: TRBD1; cdr3_nt: TGTGCCAGCAGCCCCCCATTGGGACAGGGGTCACACGAGCAGTACTTC; cdr3_aa: CASSPPLGQGSHEQYF
v_call: TRBV18; clone_size: -; j_call: TRBJ2-2; d_call: -; cdr3_nt: TGTGCCAGCTCACCCACGAGCTCCGGGGAGCTGTTTTTT; cdr3_aa: CASSPTSSGELFF
v_call: TRBV6-5; clone_size: -; j_call: TRBJ2-7; d_call: TRBD2; cdr3_nt: TGTGCCAGCATTCTCGCTAGCGGGAGTAAGTACGAGCAGTACTTC; cdr3_aa: CASILASGSKYEQYF
v_call: TRBV28; clone_size: few; j_call: TRBJ1-4; d_call: -; cdr3_nt: TGTGCCAGCAGGAGGAGTCGGAGGGGAGCAACTAATGAAAAACTGTTTTTT; cdr3_aa: CASRRSRRGATNEKLFF
v_call: TRBV28; clone_size: -; j_call: TRBJ2-5; d_call: TRBD2; cdr3_nt: TGTGCCAGCAGCTTTCTAGCGGGAGAAGGCCTCCAAGAGACCCAGTACTTC; cdr3_aa: CASSFLAGEGLQETQYF
v_call: TRBV11-2; clone_size: -; j_call: TRBJ2-3; d_call: -; cdr3_nt: TGTGCCAGCAGCTTAGTCGGGAACACAGATACGCAGTATTTT; cdr3_aa: CASSLVGNTDTQYF
v_call: TRBV3-1/TRBV3-2; clone_size: once; j_call: TRBJ2-3; d_call: -; cdr3_nt: TGTGCCAGCAGCCAAGAAGTCAGGGGAAGCCCAAGAGTGCAGTATTTT; cdr3_aa: CASSQEVRGSPRVQYF
v_call: TRBV5-5; clone_size: few; j_call: TRBJ1-4; d_call: -; cdr3_nt: TGTGCCAGCAGCTTAAGAGGAGGGGCGAATAATGAAAAACTGTTTTTT; cdr3_aa: CASSLRGGANNEKLFF
v_call: TRBV7-9; clone_size: -; j_call: TRBJ1-1; d_call: TRBD1; cdr3_nt: TGTGCCAGCAGCTTGGACAGGGGAATGAACACTGAAGCTTTCTTT; cdr3_aa: CASSLDRGMNTEAFF
v_call: TRBV24-1; clone_size: -; j_call: TRBJ2-2; d_call: TRBD1; cdr3_nt: TGTGCCACCGGGACAGGGGGCAAGGCCGGGGAGCTGTTTTTT; cdr3_aa: CATGTGGKAGELFF
v_call: TRBV6-5; clone_size: -; j_call: TRBJ2-7; d_call: -; cdr3_nt: TGTGCCAGCAGTTCGTCCGGGGGACCTAAAAACGAGCAGTACTTC; cdr3_aa: CASSSSGGPKNEQYF
v_call: TRBV7-8; clone_size: -; j_call: TRBJ1-5; d_call: -; cdr3_nt: TGTGCCAGCAGCATCGCGGGTCAGCCCCAGCATTTT; cdr3_aa: CASSIAGQPQHF
v_call: TRBV19; clone_size: -; j_call: TRBJ1-5; d_call: TRBD1; cdr3_nt: TGTGCCAGTACCCCGGGACAGGACCCAAATCAGCCCCAGCATTTT; cdr3_aa: CASTPGQDPNQPQHF
v_call: TRBV28; clone_size: once; j_call: TRBJ2-5; d_call: TRBD1; cdr3_nt: TGTGCCAGCAGTTTATGGGGGGCAGGGGGAGAGACCCAGTACTTC; cdr3_aa: CASSLWGAGGETQYF
v_call: TRBV7-9; clone_size: -; j_call: TRBJ2-1; d_call: -; cdr3_nt: TGTGCCAGCAGCAAAACAAACAATGAGCAGTTCTTC; cdr3_aa: CASSKTNNEQFF
v_call: TRBV2; clone_size: -; j_call: TRBJ2-4; d_call: TRBD1; cdr3_nt: TGTGCCAGCAGTGTTAAGAGGGCCCCTCGACAGGGGGGCGGTGTTGCCAAAAACATTCAGTACTTC; cdr3_aa: CASSVKRAPRQGGGVAKNIQYF
v_call: TRBV12-3/TRBV12-4; clone_size: few; j_call: TRBJ1-2; d_call: TRBD1; cdr3_nt: TGTGCCAGCAGTAAGGGACAGGGAGACGGCTACACCTTC; cdr3_aa: CASSKGQGDGYTF
v_call: TRBV4-3; clone_size: -; j_call: TRBJ2-5; d_call: -; cdr3_nt: TGCGCCAGCAGCCAAGGACGGACACCACGAGAGACCCAGTACTTC; cdr3_aa: CASSQGRTPRETQYF
v_call: TRBV19; clone_size: -; j_call: TRBJ2-1; d_call: TRBD1; cdr3_nt: TGTGCCAGTAGTAAGTTTGGGACAGCATACAATGAGCAGTTCTTC; cdr3_aa: CASSKFGTAYNEQFF
v_call: TRBV11-2; clone_size: -; j_call: TRBJ1-1; d_call: -; cdr3_nt: TGTGCCAGCAGCTTAGATCGGGGGAGCGCTTTCTTT; cdr3_aa: CASSLDRGSAFF
v_call: TRBV6-6; clone_size: -; j_call: TRBJ2-1; d_call: -; cdr3_nt: TGTGCCAGCAGTCGCGGGATCGATGAGCAGTTCTTC; cdr3_aa: CASSRGIDEQFF
v_call: TRBV6-6; clone_size: -; j_call: TRBJ2-1; d_call: -; cdr3_nt: TGTGCCAGCAGAGGAGGGCCCGACAATGAGCAGTTCTTC; cdr3_aa: CASRGGPDNEQFF
v_call: TRBV28; clone_size: -; j_call: TRBJ2-3; d_call: -; cdr3_nt: TGTGCCAGCAGCCACGCGGTGGGCAGGGTGGCAGATACGCAGTATTTT; cdr3_aa: CASSHAVGRVADTQYF
v_call: TRBV18; clone_size: -; j_call: TRBJ1-1; d_call: -; cdr3_nt: TGTGCCAGCTCATCCTCCGGGAGAATCTCTGAAGCTTTCTTT; cdr3_aa: CASSSSGRISEAFF
v_call: TRBV7-2; clone_size: -; j_call: TRBJ1-6; d_call: -; cdr3_nt: TGTGCCAGCAGCTTGCGGACTGCGAACTATAATTCACCCCTCCACTTT; cdr3_aa: CASSLRTANYNSPLHF
v_call: TRBV9; clone_size: -; j_call: TRBJ2-7; d_call: -; cdr3_nt: TGTGCCAGCAGCGTAGCAGCGGGCAGAGGCTACGAGCAGTACTTC; cdr3_aa: CASSVAAGRGYEQYF
v_call: TRBV7-9; clone_size: -; j_call: TRBJ2-5; d_call: TRBD1; cdr3_nt: TGTGCCAGCAGCGGAAAGGACAGGGTATGGGAGACCCAGTACTTC; cdr3_aa: CASSGKDRVWETQYF
v_call: TRBV4-1; clone_size: -; j_call: TRBJ2-5; d_call: -; cdr3_nt: TGCGCCAGCAGCCACCGTGACGGGGGTACCCAGTACTTC; cdr3_aa: CASSHRDGGTQYF
v_call: TRBV28; clone_size: -; j_call: TRBJ2-3; d_call: TRBD2; cdr3_nt: TGTGCCAGCAGTTCCCCCCGGCGGGGGACAGATACGCAGTATTTT; cdr3_aa: CASSSPRRGTDTQYF